Reported below is one T cell receptor (beta chain). The antigen is not known. CDR1 is DFQATT and CDR2 is SNEGSKA in the germline V gene (reference sequence). The CDR3 has 16 residues. V shed 4 bases and J 7 bases; nucleotides not matched to a gene: 9. PBMCs, at least 7 million per sample, were isolated. Through a sample-barcoded 5' primer and a J-beta primer mix, a second PCR was run for roughly 7 to 11 cycles. Through a template-switch adaptor with 12 random nucleotides, each cDNA molecule received a tag. Each CDR3 protein gets one entry after TCRdb re-called the 5' RACE reads with MiXCR. This table holds roughly 730,000 distinct CDR3 sequences, about 61% found once. The source of the sample is a study of blood T cells in healthy people across ages. Study-wide findings and caveats: Age advanced and TCR beta diversity per million T cells fell, roughly linearly.

The receptor's source is a man aged 40-49 years in good health. The chain couples TRBV20-1 to TRBJ1-6, with TRBD1 matching 11 bases. Sample: blood. DNA for the CDR3: TGCAGTGCTAATCCGGGACAGGGGGTTTGGAATTCACCCCTCCACTTT. Translating it yields CSANPGQGVWNSPLHF.